Shown below are 29 T cell receptor beta chains from a single sample sequenced in a study of naive and memory T cell subsets. Both TRBC1 and TRBC2 were covered by a beta constant-region primer of two equimolar oligonucleotides. TCRdb passed the UMI-ligation and nested PCR reads through MiXCR, listing each CDR3 protein once. The data hold 89,000 or so distinct CDR3 sequences, with approximately 14% observed a single time. Source material: central memory CD4+ T cells from blood. The receptors derive from a human donor in good health.

This clonotype has only a few counts. The chain is built from TRBV28 and TRBJ1-1; D is possibly TRBD1 (5 bases). This CDR3 has 15 amino acids. Trimming took 6 bases from V and 0 from J, leaving 14 bases between them. Germline V gives CDR1 MDHEN, CDR2 SYDVKM. The CDR3 coding sequence is TGTGCCAGCAGCCTCCCTAGACAGTTGAACACTGAAGCTTTCTTT. It encodes CASSLPRQLNTEAFF.

This clonotype turned up a few times. The chain has TRBV14 and TRBJ1-2, with 7 positions matching TRBD1. Germline CDR1 and CDR2: SGHDN and FVKESK. The CDR3 loop spans 13 amino acids. V shed 4 bases, J shed 4 bases, and the junction held 3 bases outside the gene matches. The CDR3 spells CASSPGTAYGYTF. The CDR3 nucleotides read TGTGCCAGCAGCCCCGGGACAGCCTATGGCTACACCTTC.

This clonotype appeared a few times. This chain uses TRBV19 with TRBJ2-7, with a weak D call TRBD1 (5 bases). V was clipped by 3 bases and J by 5 bases, with 20 bases between them. Germline V gene lookup returns CDR1 LNHDA and CDR2 SQIVND (reference sequence). CDR3 length: 16 amino acids. CDR3 in amino acids: CASSISWGGVIHEQYF. In DNA, the CDR3 is TGTGCCAGTAGTATTTCATGGGGCGGAGTAATCCACGAGCAGTACTTC.

This clonotype appeared a few times. Since a much larger clone is just one base distant, this may be a read error. The chain employs TRBV5-5 and TRBJ2-3, with D perhaps being TRBD1 or TRBD2 (6 bases each). The CDR3 totals 15 residues. V gave up 2 bases and J gave up 5 bases, with 15 bases separating them. Germline loops: CDR1 SGHKS, CDR2 YYEKEE (reference sequence). CDR3 sequence reads: CASSLGGGCRDTQYF. CDR3 coding DNA: TGTGCCAGCAGCTTAGGGGGAGGATGCAGAGATACGCAGTATTTT.

This clonotype was recorded at least ten times. The genes are TRBV12-3 or TRBV12-4 and TRBJ2-7; 12 nucleotides line up with TRBD2. V lost 6 bases and J lost 0; bases outside the gene matches: 0. This CDR3 comprises 14 residues. As DNA, the CDR3 is TGTGCCAGCAGGACTAGCGGGAGCTCCTACGAGCAGTACTTC. This encodes CASRTSGSSYEQYF.

This clonotype was recorded at least ten times. This chain joins TRBV20-1 and TRBJ2-5, with D maybe TRBD2 (5 bases). CDR1 DFQATT and CDR2 SNEGSKA come from the germline V gene (reference sequence). The CDR3 is 12 amino acids. The V end was cut by 2 bases, the J end by 2 bases, with 6 bases between. The CDR3 nucleotides are TGCAGTGCTAGAACGGGGCAAGAGACCCAGTACTTC. This sequence encodes CSARTGQETQYF.

The J gene is TRBJ2-1, the V gene TRBV12-3 or TRBV12-4; no clear D gene. The CDR3 consists of 11 residues. The V and J ends lost 6 bases and 4 bases respectively, with 4 bases between them. DNA for the CDR3: TGTGCCAGCAGAGCGTACAATGAGCAGTTCTTC. Residues: CASRAYNEQFF.

This chain connects TRBV12-3 or TRBV12-4 to TRBJ1-1; weak D call: TRBD1 (6 bases). Trimming pared 4 bases from V and 5 bases from J, leaving 14 bases between. The CDR3 runs to 14 residues. CDR3 sequence reads: CASSSTRGGTEAFF. CDR3 nucleotides: TGTGCCAGCAGTTCCACCAGGGGAGGTACTGAAGCTTTCTTT.

The rearrangement uses TRBV20-1 and TRBJ2-7; 7 bases are shared with TRBD2. Germline V lookup: CDR1 DFQATT, CDR2 SNEGSKA (reference sequence). The trim removed 4 bases at V and 4 bases at J, leaving 13 bases unmatched. This CDR3 has 15 amino acids. The CDR3 protein is CSATNGGTFGYEQYF. Written as DNA, the CDR3 is TGCAGTGCTACAAACGGGGGGACTTTCGGTTACGAGCAGTACTTC.

In this sample, this clonotype turned up a few times. This chain connects TRBV6-6 to TRBJ1-2, with D maybe TRBD1 (6 bases). Looked up from germline, CDR1 is MNHNY and CDR2 is SVGAGI (reference sequence). This CDR3 has 12 amino acids. V dropped 4 bases and J dropped 6 bases, with 9 bases sitting between them. CDR3 sequence: CASSSSGDGYTF. Written as DNA, the CDR3 is TGTGCCAGCAGTTCTTCAGGGGATGGCTACACCTTC.

This clonotype was seen just once. The V gene is TRBV7-2, the J gene TRBJ2-3; TRBD2 matches 10 bases. The CDR3 is 13 residues long. In germline, CDR1 is SGHTA, CDR2 FQGNSA. V was pared by 3 bases and J by 14 bases, with 8 bases of the junction left unmatched. For the CDR3, the DNA is TGTGCCAGCAGCTTTAGGGGGACTAGCGCGCCGTATTTT. It yields the protein CASSFRGTSAPYF.

This clonotype was detected many times. The CDR3 spells CAISASHWTSGTQYF. The CDR3 DNA reads TGTGCCATCAGTGCCTCACATTGGACTAGCGGGACGCAGTATTTT. V gene TRBV10-3 combines with J gene TRBJ2-3; 11 nucleotides match TRBD2. Germline CDR1 reads ENHRY; CDR2 reads SYGVKD. V shed 4 bases, J shed 9 bases, and the junction held 9 bases outside the gene matches. The CDR3 runs to 15 residues.

This rearrangement joins TRBV30 to TRBJ2-7; TRBD1 matches 7 bases. There are 14 residues in the CDR3. The J segment lost 5 bases and the V segment lost 2 bases, leaving 9 bases of the junction unmatched. The germline V gene encodes CDR1 GTSNPN and CDR2 SVGIG (reference sequence). The CDR3 loop reads CAWSKTGISDEQYF. CDR3 coding DNA: TGTGCCTGGAGTAAGACAGGGATCTCGGACGAGCAGTACTTC.

Many counts were recorded for this clonotype. V usage is TRBV19 and J usage is TRBJ1-5, with unresolved D. V was clipped by 5 bases and J by 6 bases, with 14 bases between them. The CDR3 spans 14 residues. Germline CDR1 reads LNHDA; CDR2 reads SQIVND (reference sequence). CDR3 region: CASSFRVGGQPQHF. The CDR3 DNA follows: TGTGCCAGTAGTTTCCGGGTGGGAGGTCAGCCCCAGCATTTT.

The table lists this clonotype with many counts. The J gene is TRBJ2-3, the V gene TRBV18; a possible D gene is TRBD1 (5 bases). This CDR3 comprises 16 residues. Deletions cut 3 bases from V and 3 bases from J, with 16 bases between. Germline V gives CDR1 KGHSH, CDR2 LQKENI. For the CDR3, the DNA is TGTGCCAGCTCACCGCGTGACCAGGGTAATACAGATACGCAGTATTTT. Residues: CASSPRDQGNTDTQYF.

This clonotype was observed a few times. The V and J genes are TRBV24-1 and TRBJ1-2; a possible D gene is TRBD1 (6 bases). From germline, CDR1 is KGHDR and CDR2 SFDVKD. Trimming left V 4 bases short and J 9 bases short, with 11 bases between. The CDR3 contains 12 residues. The CDR3 DNA reads as TGTGCCACCAGTGAAGACAGGATGCGCTACACCTTC. Translated, it gives CATSEDRMRYTF.

The chain has TRBV5-1 and TRBJ2-1; the match to TRBD2 covers 9 bases. CDR1 is SGHRS, CDR2 YFSETQ, per germline. The J segment lost 0 bases and the V segment lost 0 bases, leaving 7 bases of the junction unmatched. This CDR3 comprises 18 residues. The CDR3 coding sequence is TGCGCCAGCAGCTTGGGGGCTAGCGGGACCAACTCCTACAATGAGCAGTTCTTC. It encodes CASSLGASGTNSYNEQFF.

V gene TRBV20-1 combines with J gene TRBJ2-7; D uncertain. Germline values: CDR1 DFQATT, CDR2 SNEGSKA (reference sequence). The CDR3 has 10 amino acids. Trimming removed 4 bases from V and 6 bases from J, with 7 bases in between. CDR3 loop: CSATGPEQYF. CDR3 in DNA: TGCAGTGCTACAGGCCCCGAGCAGTACTTC.

The chain recombines TRBV27 with TRBJ2-7; a possible D gene is TRBD2 (5 bases). The CDR3 length is 14 residues. Trimming took off 8 bases at V and 3 bases at J, with 17 bases between the two ends. The germline V gene encodes CDR1 MNHEY and CDR2 SMNVEV (reference sequence). This CDR3 reads CASSPASKLYEQYF. The CDR3 nucleotides are TGTGCCAGCTCTCCCGCTAGCAAGCTCTACGAGCAGTACTTC.

This clonotype was observed a few times. V and J are TRBV5-1 and TRBJ2-7, with TRBD1 identical over 7 bases. The J segment lost 5 bases and the V segment lost 1 base, leaving 6 bases of the junction unmatched. CDR3 size: 14 residues. Germline V lookup: CDR1 SGHRS, CDR2 YFSETQ. The CDR3 is CASSLLTGVDEQYF. The CDR3 DNA reads as TGCGCCAGCAGCTTGCTTACAGGGGTGGACGAGCAGTACTTC.

This sequence joins TRBV27 and TRBJ1-4, with a tentative D call TRBD1 (5 bases). Germline V gene lookup returns CDR1 MNHEY and CDR2 SMNVEV (reference sequence). V dropped 6 bases and J dropped 0 bases, with 26 bases sitting between them. This CDR3 has 20 residues. CDR3 nucleotide sequence: TGTGCCAGCAGACACCTAACAGGTTCCATAAGGGGAACAACTAATGAAAAACTGTTTTTT. Translation: CASRHLTGSIRGTTNEKLFF.

This clonotype was recorded at least ten times. The chain recombines TRBV29-1 with TRBJ2-3, with TRBD2 identical over 8 bases. Germline CDR1 is SQVTM and CDR2 is ANQGSEA. This CDR3 has 21 residues. The V gene end was trimmed by 0 bases and the J gene end by 2 bases; junction bases not matched to a gene: 22. The CDR3 region has the DNA TGCAGCGTTGAAGAGGGGGGTATGGCGAGCGGGAGTGGTTTTTCCACAGATACGCAGTATTTT. Translation gives CSVEEGGMASGSGFSTDTQYF.

This rearrangement joins TRBV19 to TRBJ2-2; possibly TRBD1 for D (7 bases). Trimming removed 7 bases from V and 0 bases from J, with 21 bases in between. CDR3 size: 18 residues. The germline V gene has CDR1 LNHDA and CDR2 SQIVND (reference sequence). The CDR3 reads CASTRGDPTSANTGELFF. CDR3 in DNA: TGTGCCAGTACCAGGGGGGATCCGACTTCAGCGAACACCGGGGAGCTGTTTTTT. The full variable domain, completed using reference TRBV19 and TRBJ2-2, is DGGITQSPKYLFRKEGQNVTLSCEQNLNHDAMYWYRQDPGQGLRLIYYSQIVNDFQKGDIAEGYSVSREKKESFPLTVTSAQKNPTAFYLCASTRGDPTSANTGELFFGEGSRLTVL.

This clonotype was counted between two and nine times. Germline is not matched at one junction end, which may reflect a read error. The V and J genes are TRBV20-1 and TRBJ2-4; 15 bases fit TRBD2. CDR1 is DFQATT, CDR2 SNEGSKA, per germline (reference sequence). This CDR3 region has 15 residues. CDR3 DNA sequence: TGCAGTGCCAGAGGGACTAGCGGGAGGTTTAACATTCAGTACTTC. Amino acid sequence: CSARGTSGRFNIQYF.

This clonotype was seen a handful of times. V gene TRBV6-2 or TRBV6-3 combines with J gene TRBJ2-2; D is unclear. The length of the CDR3 is 17 residues. V was trimmed by 8 bases and J by 4 bases, leaving 23 bases between them. Germline CDR1 is MNHEY and CDR2 is SVGEGT. CDR3 sequence reads: CASLRGLTRNPTGELFF. The CDR3 DNA reads TGTGCCAGCCTTCGTGGCCTTACTCGTAATCCCACCGGGGAGCTGTTTTTT.

A few counts support this clonotype. This chain joins TRBV4-1 and TRBJ1-5; a weak D match, TRBD1 (6 bases). Trimming shortened V by 0 bases and J by 1 base, and 16 bases separated the two germline ends. This CDR3 has 18 residues. Looked up from germline, CDR1 is MGHRA and CDR2 is YSYEKL. This CDR3 reads CASSQDRSGRGSNQPQHF. The CDR3 DNA follows: TGCGCCAGCAGCCAAGATAGGTCGGGGAGGGGGAGCAATCAGCCCCAGCATTTT.

The V call is TRBV7-3, the J call TRBJ2-5; 7 bases map to TRBD2. The CDR3 loop spans 14 amino acids. CDR1 and CDR2 from the germline V gene are SGHTA and FQGTGA. Germline trimming cut 5 bases from V and 4 bases from J; bases unmatched to any gene: 7. In nucleotides, the CDR3 is TGTGCCAGCAGCCCTAATGCGGGAGTAGAGACCCAGTACTTC. It is translated as CASSPNAGVETQYF.

The rearrangement uses TRBV6-2 or TRBV6-3 and TRBJ1-5; 7 positions match TRBD1. CDR1 and CDR2 (germline): MNHEY, SVGEGT. Unmatched junction bases numbered 17, after V lost 8 bases and J lost 4 bases. The CDR3 is 17 residues long. The CDR3 spells CASCRVETGIGNQPQHF. CDR3 DNA: TGTGCCAGCTGCAGGGTGGAGACAGGGATCGGGAATCAGCCCCAGCATTTT.

This clonotype was seen many times. The chain links TRBV5-4 to TRBJ2-5; D is uncertain. The V gene lost 0 bases and the J gene lost 2 bases, with 5 bases spanning the gap. The CDR3 has 13 residues. The germline V gene has CDR1 SGHNT and CDR2 YYREEE (reference sequence). The CDR3 nucleotides are TGTGCCAGCAGCTTGGGACAACAAGAGACCCAGTACTTC. Translated: CASSLGQQETQYF.